This TCR beta chain stems from a study of blood T cells in healthy people across ages. A second roughly 7 to 11 cycle PCR used barcoded and J-beta primers. TCRdb re-analysed the 5' RACE reads in MiXCR, keeping a single row per CDR3 protein. In the table there are under 1,100,000 distinct CDR3 sequences, 25% of which are singletons. This sample also appeared in a second study, on T cells of mothers and their children. That source notes: From each mother came over 8 million TCR beta CDR3 reads, and from each child came a few million.

The TCR originated in a girl aged 2 to 9 in good health. The material sequenced was blood.

The CDR3 sequence: CASSLEGRPNEKLFF. The CDR3 DNA sequence: TGCGCCAGCAGCTTGGAGGGACGGCCTAATGAAAAACTGTTTTTT. The chain uses TRBV5-1 and TRBJ1-4, with D perhaps matching TRBD1 (5 bases). The germline CDR1 and CDR2 sequences are SGHRS and YFSETQ. The length of the CDR3 is 15 residues. V was clipped by 0 bases and J by 3 bases, with 9 bases between them.